A single count supports the clone carrying this T cell receptor beta chain. The target antigen is unknown. This CDR3 contains 16 residues. Germline loops: CDR1 SEHNR, CDR2 FQNEAQ (reference sequence). V was trimmed by 1 base and J by 1 base, leaving 12 bases between them. Second doses were pooled across both intervals (about 4 or about 12 weeks). This entry is derived from a study of T cell responses to AZD1222 COVID-19 vaccine. The study, taken as a whole, reports: The CD4 TCRs associated with vaccination extended across spike and predominated at 160-218 and 743-854. The sample set comprised mostly white British donors with more females, and clonal diversity was possibly underestimated. Variant regions that are unmutated are reportedly the target of nearly half of spike-specific TCRs.

Clones were read by immunoSEQ multiplex PCR, and TCRdb kept only the in-frame ones, dropping some. Among around 120,000 clones listed, around 90% were seen once. The sequence derives from an adult who received the AZD1222 COVID-19 vaccine. The chain combines TRBV7-9 with TRBJ2-3, with D tentatively TRBD1 (6 bases). The sample in question was peripheral blood, obtained 28 days after the second AZD1222 dose. The chain's CDR3 is CASSLGTGTRTDTQYF. The CDR3 bases are TGTGCCAGCAGCTTAGGCACAGGGACACGCACAGATACGCAGTATTTT.